This record concerns one T cell receptor (beta chain) sequence. The target of this receptor is not known. The record has no base qualities; no much larger clone is one base away. The data derive from a study of blood T cell repertoires in COVID-19 (TCRdb year 2020). Context from the whole study: Samples from collaborators originated in the United States, Italy and Spain and spanned both the acute and convalescent phases of COVID-19. The prospective study material was composed of cDNA or gDNA derived from T cells, B-cell-depleted T cells, or PBMCs. The dataset comprised deeply sampled blood TCRbeta repertoires from subjects exposed to, actively infected with, or recovered from COVID-19. The repertoires were made available in a free public database intended to serve as a resource for research on the immune response to SARS-CoV-2. Samples came from the ongoing ImmuneRACE study (first 160 participants) plus 1,254 subjects from 6 global collaborators. Nearly every sample came with metadata listing a de-identified subject ID, COVID-19 status, age in years and sex. HLA class I and class II types, where available, came from metadata supplied by the sample provider rather than from assay-based typing.

What the work shows at the level of the full study, not this receptor alone: How much clinical and demographic metadata was included differed by source and by participant, and the metadata was provided uncurated.

TCRbeta CDR3 regions were amplified from genomic DNA by means of the immunoSEQ Assay, a bias-controlled multiplex PCR. Regarding the original processing steps: Within the assay, amplification of reference gene primers was used to estimate how many nucleated cells each sample contained. To quantify the absolute abundance of each unique TCRbeta CDR3 rearrangement, sequence reads were collapsed and filtered. For each sample, productive Simpson clonality was calculated as the square root of Simpson's diversity index over productive rearrangements. The clones in this table, taken by TCRdb from immuneACCESS, are in-frame only. Not every clone is retained; where verified, under half of the shortfall comes from an unresolved V gene, and the cause of the rest is unknown. The V and J calls and clone size come from that table; D and trimming were worked out from the DNA. The sample includes 98,000 or so clones, with roughly four fifths observed a single time. The ten biggest clones cover 4.5% to 5.5% of the sample.

Each collaborating institution followed its own protocols to collect whole blood in K2EDTA tubes. For TCRbeta analysis, collaborators shipped samples as frozen whole blood, isolated PBMCs, or DNA extracted from either of those sample types. CDR3 length: 15 amino acids, cysteine to phenylalanine. The only DNA kept is the CDR3, 45 bases in frame from the first base. Sequences SGHVS (CDR1) and FNYEAQ (CDR2) are obtained from the germline V gene. The V end loses 0 bases and the J end loses 6 bases, and a stretch of 12 bases separates them. The chain is assembled from TRBV7-6 and TRBJ1-3; tentative D gene TRBD1, with 6 bases matching. Sequencing was done on a sample of peripheral blood. This TCR came from a man between 60 and 70 years old with acute or convalescent COVID-19. The DNA sequence is given as TGTGCCAGCAGCTTAGCCTCGGGACATCCAAACACCATATATTTT. This encodes CASSLASGHPNTIYF.